The T cell receptor (beta chain) described here comes from a study of T cell repertoires in cytomegalovirus infection. Germline assignment: CDR1 MGHRA and CDR2 YSYEKL. The CDR3 loop spans 18 amino acids. As to this clonotype: Its antigen remains unidentified. The junction differs from germline at one of its ends, possibly a read error.

MiXCR, run by TCRdb on the reads, gives a single entry per CDR3 protein. The repertoire holds fewer than 1,000,000 distinct CDR3 sequences, roughly 31% seen once, with under 15% in the top ten. The rearrangement links TRBV4-1 to TRBJ2-1, with a weak D call TRBD2 (7 bases). The clonotype originates from a human donor in good health (CMV status not recorded). Some clones in this sample may be carry-over from other donors' samples. The sequenced sample was cultured CD8+ T cells from PBMCs, obtained from culture after CMV antigen stimulation. The CDR3 reads CVSSQEGGAYSFYNEQFF. CDR3 DNA: TGCGTCAGCAGCCAAGAAGGGGGGGCTTACAGCTTCTACAATGAGCAGTTCTTC.